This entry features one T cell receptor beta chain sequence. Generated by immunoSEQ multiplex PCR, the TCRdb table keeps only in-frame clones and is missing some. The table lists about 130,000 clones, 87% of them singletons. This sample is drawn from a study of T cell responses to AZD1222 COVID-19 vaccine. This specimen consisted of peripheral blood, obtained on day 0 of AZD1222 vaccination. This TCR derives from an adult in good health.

CDR3 DNA: TGTGCCAGTAGTTTGAGAGGGGGTCCCTACGAGCAGTACTTC. Amino acid sequence: CASSLRGGPYEQYF. The rearrangement links TRBV19 to TRBJ2-7, with D possibly matching TRBD1 (6 bases). Per germline, CDR1 LNHDA and CDR2 SQIVND (reference sequence). This CDR3 is 14 amino acids long. V lost 5 bases and J 2 bases, leaving 13 bases between the germline ends.